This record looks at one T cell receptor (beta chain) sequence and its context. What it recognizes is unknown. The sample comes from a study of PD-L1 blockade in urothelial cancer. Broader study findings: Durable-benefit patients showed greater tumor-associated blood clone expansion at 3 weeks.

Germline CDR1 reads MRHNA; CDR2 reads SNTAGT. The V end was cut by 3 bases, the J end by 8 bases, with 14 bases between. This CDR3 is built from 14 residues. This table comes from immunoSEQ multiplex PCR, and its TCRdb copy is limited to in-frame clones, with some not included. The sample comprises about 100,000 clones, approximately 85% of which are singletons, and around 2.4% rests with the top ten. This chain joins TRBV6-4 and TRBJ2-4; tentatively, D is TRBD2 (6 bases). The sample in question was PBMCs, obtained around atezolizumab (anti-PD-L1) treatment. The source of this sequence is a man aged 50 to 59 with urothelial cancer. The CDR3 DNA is TGTGCCAGCAGTGAAATCGGGGGAAACGACATTCAGTACTTC. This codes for CASSEIGGNDIQYF.